The entry below describes one T cell receptor (beta chain). This clonotype was detected only a few times. The target of this receptor is not known. The sample holds no much larger clone one base away, and base qualities are not on file. To prepare the library, 5' RACE was applied. For sequencing, a NextSeq 500 was employed. Unique molecular identifiers were attached to individual cDNA molecules in the TCR library protocol so that sequencing error and PCR bias could be corrected. Sequencing covered both TCR alpha and beta chains, and within each sample the abundances of alpha and beta sequences were tightly co-correlated. The study's processing was this. Decombinator V4 was used to annotate TCR sequences for V gene, J gene and CDR3. Expanded TCRs were defined as changing significantly between any two time points under a Poisson model with p below 0.0001. TCR abundances were normalised to the total number of TCRs sequenced per sample and expressed as counts per million. MAIT TCRs were defined by TRAV1-2 paired with TRAJ12, TRAJ20 or TRAJ33, and iNKT TCRs by TRAV10 paired with TRAJ18. VDJdb, accessed on 1 November 2021, was searched for TCRs annotated for CMV, EBV and SARS-CoV-2, and TCRs annotated for more than one antigen were excluded. Using fastp trimming at Q25 and MiXCR clonotype assembly, TCRdb reanalyzed the public sequencing data and kept in-frame beta chains. Entries are consolidated by CDR3 protein sequence, retaining the most common genes and DNA. TCRdb, rather than the study authors, made the V and J calls. This sample is represented by tens of thousands of distinct CDR3 sequences; approximately 8.4% of them were singletons. The top ten constitute around 4.5% of the sample.

The CDR1 and CDR2 encoded by the germline V gene (reference sequence) are DFQATT and SNEGSKA. Its CDR3 holds 14 amino acids, cysteine through phenylalanine. Left in the record is the CDR3 DNA by itself, 42 bases read in frame from the first base. Trimming removed 3 bases from V and 4 bases from J, leaving 15 bases between the germline ends. This sample was taken from a study of early T cells in non-severe SARS-CoV-2 infection (dated by TCRdb to the early 2020s). About the study as a whole: Bulk RNA from unsorted whole blood was used for TCR sequencing, so alpha and beta chains could not be paired. General findings and caveats noted by the study authors: VDJdb matching was skewed toward anti-spike CD8 responses and likely underestimated virus-specific expansions by missing private and CD4 specificities.

A case-control design nested within a healthcare worker cohort in London, UK, was used, with weekly nasopharyngeal swab PCR tests and blood sampling performed. Healthcare workers were enrolled in the week of the UK lockdown, from 23 to 31 March 2020, and were followed every week for up to 16 weeks. The specimen sequenced was whole blood. This receptor chain uses TRBV20-1 and TRBJ1-1, with TRBD1 tentatively as D gene (5 bases match). The TCR sequence derives from an adult who was a healthcare worker with PCR-confirmed SARS-CoV-2 infection or an uninfected control (not recorded which). The CDR3 in this case is CSARGHAGGTEAFF. In nucleotides, the sequence is TGCAGTGCTAGGGGGCACGCGGGGGGCACTGAAGCTTTCTTT.